A selection of T cell receptor beta chains follows, all from one sample in a study of blood T cell repertoires in COVID-19. This table comes from immunoSEQ multiplex PCR, and its TCRdb copy is limited to in-frame clones, with some not included. The sample has over 90,000 clones; roughly four fifths are singletons. Specimen: peripheral blood. These receptors were obtained from an elderly man with COVID-19, enrolled during active disease. The conserved cysteine and the conserved F or W are not part of the CDR3 here. Clone size is not always given. Where it is, it says once, few, many or a class for expanded clones.

clone_size v_call cdr3_aa
- TRBV28 ASSLWEGVGNQPQH
- TRBV19 ASSGGQIYGYT
- TRBV6-5 ASSYSAGADTQY
- TRBV5-4 ASSLGQVNTEAF
- TRBV29-1 SVEYKYEQY
- TRBV5-4 ASRGDRPGTSGSYEQY
few TRBV29-1 SVRREQNTEAF
- TRBV3-1/TRBV3-2 ASSQVQGATEQF
- TRBV5-1 ASSLDRGGAAF
- TRBV11-2 ASSLSPAGLHSYEQY
- TRBV5-4 ASSTPGTNYGYT
- TRBV5-1 ASSLSRGTEKETQY
- TRBV5-1 ASSPREGFAGGGFNEQF
- TRBV4-1 ASSLMTFSSYNEQF
- TRBV7-9 ASSLISGDTQY
- TRBV25-1 ASSPFRGNTEAF
- TRBV7-7 ASSRGGLGTDTQY
few TRBV28 ASSGDSPYGYT
- TRBV27 ASSPLRQKETQY
- TRBV11-2 ASSLDSRGTRFNEQF
- TRBV7-9 ASTSDQGLYGYT
- TRBV30 AWSTGLQETQY
- TRBV9 ASSGDRGSEKLF